The T cell receptor (beta chain) described here comes from a study of identical twins. TCRdb redid the calling of the 5' RACE reads with MiXCR, one entry per CDR3 protein. Of hundreds of thousands of distinct CDR3 sequences in the sample, 20% to 25% were seen once. This clonotype has just a few counts. The CDR3 runs 12 residues. Trimming cost V 10 bases and J 4 bases, with 13 bases left between them. The V gene's germline CDR1 is SEHNR and CDR2 FQNEAQ (reference sequence). The sample also formed part of further work on T cells expressing NK-cell markers. As reported in that work: Serological testing identified seven of the eight sequenced donors as HCMV-seropositive and one as seronegative. The study found these clonotypes also leading the CD3+CD56-NKG2C+ fraction in several donors.

This clonotype was sampled from a woman aged 18-30 years in good health. The sample was CD4+ T cells sorted from blood. The rearrangement uses TRBV7-9 and TRBJ1-1; D perhaps matches TRBD1 (5 bases). The CDR3, as DNA: TGTGCCAAGCCTAAGGGGAGCACTGAAGCTTTCTTT. This sequence encodes CAKPKGSTEAFF.